These T cell receptor beta chains were read from a single sample in a study of blood T cell repertoires in COVID-19. Sequencing was performed with immunoSEQ multiplex PCR; in TCRdb, only in-frame clones are kept and a portion is missing. The sample holds about 120,000 clones; 80% to 90% are singletons and the top ten take 25% to 30%. Sequenced material: peripheral blood. These receptors were collected from a man aged 70-80 years with active or convalescent COVID-19. Each CDR3 is given with its conserved first and last residue. The D gene is left open where the match is weak. Clone size is not always given. Where it is, it says once, few, many or a class for expanded clones.

v_call,j_call,d_call,clone_size,cdr3_length,cdr3_aa,cdr3_nt
TRBV7-2,TRBJ2-7,TRBD1,.,15,CASSRDSSSLLEQYF,TGTGCCAGCAGCAGGGACAGCTCTAGTCTCTTGGAGCAGTACTTC
TRBV3-1/TRBV3-2,TRBJ2-7,.,.,15,CASSQGRGFPYEQYF,TGTGCCAGCAGCCAAGGCAGGGGATTCCCCTACGAGCAGTACTTC
TRBV12-2,TRBJ2-7,.,.,12,CASRFLSYEQYF,TGTGCAAGTCGCTTCCTAAGCTACGAGCAGTACTTC
TRBV16,TRBJ2-5,.,.,13,CASSQSTGSRQYF,TGTGCCAGCAGCCAATCGACGGGTTCTCGCCAGTACTTC
TRBV14,TRBJ2-1,TRBD2,once,13,CASSILAPNEQFF,TGTGCCAGCAGCATACTAGCGCCGAATGAGCAGTTCTTC
TRBV9,TRBJ2-1,TRBD2,once,15,CASSALAGLPDEQFF,TGTGCCAGCAGCGCGCTAGCGGGGCTGCCGGATGAGCAGTTCTTC
TRBV7-2,TRBJ2-1,TRBD1,.,16,CASSLGGTGANNEQFF,TGTGCCAGCAGCTTAGGGGGGACAGGGGCAAACAATGAGCAGTTCTTC
TRBV19,TRBJ2-7,TRBD2,.,13,CASSTTSGREQYF,TGTGCCAGTAGTACGACTAGCGGGAGAGAACAGTACTTC
TRBV28,TRBJ1-4,.,.,15,CASSLGGASNEKLFF,TGTGCCAGCAGTTTGGGGGGGGCGTCTAATGAAAAACTGTTTTTT
TRBV10-1,TRBJ2-7,TRBD2,.,17,CARQNGTSGAKAYEQYF,TGCGCCAGGCAAAACGGGACTAGCGGGGCAAAGGCCTACGAGCAGTACTTC
TRBV2,TRBJ1-1,.,.,18,CASSEGVGAGGAYTEAFF,TGTGCCAGCAGTGAAGGGGTGGGAGCTGGGGGCGCGTACACTGAAGCTTTCTTT
TRBV27,TRBJ1-5,TRBD1,.,16,CASSLTGQRGNQPQHF,TGTGCCAGCAGTTTAACGGGACAGCGTGGCAATCAGCCCCAGCATTTT
TRBV30,TRBJ2-7,TRBD2,.,13,CAWRGAGGYEQYF,TGTGCCTGGAGGGGGGCGGGAGGGTACGAGCAGTACTTC
TRBV9,TRBJ2-3,.,.,17,CASSDREAGDSTDTQYF,TGTGCCAGCAGCGACAGGGAGGCGGGAGATTCGACAGATACGCAGTATTTT
TRBV7-4,TRBJ2-1,TRBD2,.,16,CASSLTLAEVYNEQFF,TGTGCCAGCAGCTTAACTCTAGCGGAGGTATACAATGAGCAGTTCTTC
TRBV11-3,TRBJ2-3,.,.,14,CASSPSGLSNTQYF,TGTGCCAGCAGCCCCTCCGGACTCTCGAATACGCAGTATTTT
TRBV7-2,TRBJ2-1,.,few,16,CASRPGGRVTVNEQFF,TGTGCCAGCAGGCCCGGGGGGCGGGTAACTGTGAATGAGCAGTTCTTC
TRBV19,TRBJ2-1,.,once,12,CATGEFYNEQFF,TGTGCCACTGGAGAGTTCTACAATGAGCAGTTCTTC
TRBV19,TRBJ1-3,.,.,13,CASNARWGNTIYF,TGTGCCAGTAACGCTCGGTGGGGAAACACCATATATTTT
TRBV6-5,TRBJ1-1,.,.,13,CASSYSGVTEAFF,TGTGCCAGCAGTTACTCCGGAGTCACTGAAGCTTTCTTT
TRBV5-1,TRBJ1-3,.,.,16,CASSEGDTLSGNTIYF,TGCGCCAGCAGCGAGGGCGACACCCTCTCTGGAAACACCATATATTTT
TRBV4-1,TRBJ2-1,TRBD2,.,15,CASSPTQGLANEQFF,TGCGCCAGCAGCCCCACACAGGGACTAGCAAATGAGCAGTTCTTC
TRBV18,TRBJ2-5,.,.,16,CASSPPAAGFQETQYF,TGTGCCAGCTCACCCCCCGCGGCGGGGTTCCAAGAGACCCAGTACTTC
TRBV27,TRBJ2-7,TRBD1,.,15,CASSWRQGAGYEQYF,TGTGCCAGCAGTTGGAGACAGGGGGCTGGCTACGAGCAGTACTTC
TRBV6-6,TRBJ1-3,.,.,16,CASSSNRGVSGNTIYF,TGTGCCAGCAGCTCCAACCGGGGGGTTTCTGGAAACACCATATATTTT
TRBV10-3,TRBJ2-7,TRBD2,.,15,CAISGAPGGSYEQYF,TGTGCCATCAGTGGGGCCCCGGGAGGGTCCTACGAGCAGTACTTC
TRBV6-5,TRBJ1-2,.,.,15,CASSKQLPTNYGYTF,TGTGCCAGCAGTAAACAGTTACCGACTAACTATGGCTACACCTTC
TRBV10-3,TRBJ2-1,TRBD2,.,15,CAISRTSGRVNEQFF,TGTGCCATCAGCCGGACTAGCGGGAGGGTCAATGAGCAGTTCTTC
TRBV28,TRBJ2-1,TRBD1,.,14,CASSSGQAHNEQFF,TGTGCCAGCAGTTCCGGACAGGCCCACAATGAGCAGTTCTTC
TRBV7-9,TRBJ1-4,.,.,12,CATGRDNEKLFF,TGTGCCACTGGGCGGGATAATGAAAAACTGTTTTTT
TRBV6-5,TRBJ1-5,.,.,15,CASTSKGGGGQPQHF,TGTGCCAGCACCTCTAAGGGGGGGGGCGGTCAGCCCCAGCATTTT
TRBV28,TRBJ2-7,TRBD1,.,14,CASSSGTGVYEQYF,TGTGCCAGCAGCTCCGGGACAGGGGTCTACGAGCAGTACTTC
TRBV5-1,TRBJ1-6,.,.,16,CASSLGQDLYNSPLHF,TGCGCCAGCAGCTTGGGACAGGACCTCTATAATTCACCCCTCCACTTT
TRBV3-1/TRBV3-2,TRBJ2-7,.,.,15,CASSLFQGNSYEQYF,TGTGCCAGCAGCCTTTTCCAGGGGAATTCCTACGAGCAGTACTTC
TRBV12-3/TRBV12-4,TRBJ1-2,TRBD1,.,13,CASSPGQNYGYTF,TGTGCCAGCAGCCCGGGACAGAACTATGGCTACACCTTC
TRBV28,TRBJ2-3,TRBD2,few,15,CASSLSAGGTDTQYF,TGTGCCAGCAGTTTATCCGCGGGAGGCACAGATACGCAGTATTTT
TRBV19,TRBJ1-4,.,.,15,CASSGRGTTNEKLFF,TGTGCCAGTAGTGGGCGCGGGACAACTAATGAAAAACTGTTTTTT
TRBV5-1,TRBJ2-1,TRBD2,.,16,CASSLDPGGIENEQFF,TGCGCCAGCAGCTTGGATCCCGGGGGGATTGAGAATGAGCAGTTCTTC
TRBV2,TRBJ1-1,TRBD1,once,12,CASSQGGSEAFF,TGTGCCAGCAGTCAGGGGGGTTCGGAAGCTTTCTTT
TRBV20-1,TRBJ1-1,.,.,13,CSASTGLGAQAFF,TGCAGTGCTAGTACAGGTTTAGGAGCGCAAGCTTTCTTT
TRBV6-5,TRBJ1-2,.,.,14,CASSNGHQNYGYTF,TGTGCCAGCAGCAATGGACATCAAAACTATGGCTACACCTTC
TRBV10-3,TRBJ2-5,TRBD2,.,14,CAISESPEGLASYF,TGTGCCATCAGTGAGTCGCCGGAGGGACTAGCGTCGTACTTC
TRBV24-1,TRBJ1-1,TRBD1,.,16,CATSDTSGTGTTEAFF,TGTGCCACCAGTGATACCTCCGGGACAGGGACCACTGAAGCTTTCTTT
TRBV28,TRBJ1-6,.,.,11,CASSSDSPLHF,TGTGCCAGCAGTTCGGATTCACCCCTCCACTTT
TRBV12-5,TRBJ1-2,TRBD1,once,15,CASGFWTGRYYGYTF,TGTGCTAGTGGTTTCTGGACAGGGCGTTACTATGGCTACACCTTC
TRBV5-1,TRBJ2-5,.,.,15,CASSFGDLPQETQYF,TGCGCCAGCAGCTTTGGGGACTTACCCCAAGAGACCCAGTACTTC
TRBV7-9,TRBJ1-5,.,.,13,CASSLQGNQPQHF,TGTGCCAGCAGCTTACAGGGCAATCAGCCCCAGCATTTT
TRBV5-1,TRBJ2-7,TRBD2,.,15,CASSPRTSGRNEQYF,TGCGCCAGCAGCCCGAGGACTAGCGGGAGGAACGAGCAGTACTTC
TRBV6-6,TRBJ1-6,.,.,15,CASGVGGRDNSPLHF,TGTGCCAGCGGGGTCGGCGGGAGGGACAATTCACCCCTCCACTTT
TRBV27,TRBJ1-1,TRBD1,.,15,CASSLVDRENTEAFF,TGTGCCAGCAGTTTAGTCGACAGGGAGAACACTGAAGCTTTCTTT
TRBV3-1/TRBV3-2,TRBJ2-2,TRBD1,.,15,CASSPGTGDTGELFF,TGTGCCAGCAGCCCCGGGACAGGCGACACCGGGGAGCTGTTTTTT
TRBV28,TRBJ2-2,TRBD1,few,15,CASRRSGGNTGELFF,TGTGCCAGCAGAAGATCAGGGGGGAACACCGGGGAGCTGTTTTTT
TRBV19,TRBJ1-1,.,.,14,CASSIGTRNTEAFF,TGTGCCAGTAGTATAGGAACCAGGAACACTGAAGCTTTCTTT
TRBV7-9,TRBJ2-5,TRBD2,.,16,CASSLWAQLAQETQYF,TGTGCCAGCAGCTTATGGGCCCAACTAGCGCAAGAGACCCAGTACTTC
TRBV4-1,TRBJ2-3,.,.,16,CASSHWGRASTDTQYF,TGCGCCAGCAGCCATTGGGGCAGGGCGAGCACAGATACGCAGTATTTT
TRBV6-1,TRBJ1-5,.,.,18,CASSEGTLYPPSNQPQHF,TGTGCCAGCAGTGAAGGCACTCTCTATCCCCCCAGCAATCAGCCCCAGCATTTT
TRBV7-9,TRBJ1-2,.,.,16,CASSLGGRAPNYGYTF,TGTGCCAGCAGCTTAGGGGGGAGGGCACCCAACTATGGCTACACCTTC
TRBV15,TRBJ2-4,.,.,17,CATSGYQGFRTKNIQYF,TGTGCCACCAGCGGGTATCAGGGGTTTAGAACCAAAAACATTCAGTACTTC
TRBV27,TRBJ1-1,.,.,14,CASSLPRENTEAFF,TGTGCCAGCAGTTTACCGCGGGAGAACACTGAAGCTTTCTTT
TRBV29-1,TRBJ2-5,.,.,14,CSVVRQAIQETQYF,TGCAGCGTTGTGAGACAGGCCATCCAAGAGACCCAGTACTTC